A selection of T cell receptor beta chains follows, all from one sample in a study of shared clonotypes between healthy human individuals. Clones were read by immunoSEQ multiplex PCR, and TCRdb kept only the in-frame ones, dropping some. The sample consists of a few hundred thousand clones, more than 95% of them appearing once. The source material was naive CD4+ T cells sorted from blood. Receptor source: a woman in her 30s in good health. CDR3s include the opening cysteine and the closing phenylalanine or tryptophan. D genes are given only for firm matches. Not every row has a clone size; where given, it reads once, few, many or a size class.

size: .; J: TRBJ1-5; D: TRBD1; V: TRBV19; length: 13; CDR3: CASRSDRVKPQHF; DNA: TGTGCCAGTAGATCGGACAGGGTAAAGCCCCAGCATTTT
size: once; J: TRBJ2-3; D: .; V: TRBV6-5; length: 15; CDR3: CASSYGYLSTDTQYF; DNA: TGTGCCAGCAGTTATGGGTACTTGAGCACAGATACGCAGTATTTT
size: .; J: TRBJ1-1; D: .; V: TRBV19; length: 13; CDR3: CASRDRLNTEAFF; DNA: TGTGCCAGTAGGGATAGACTGAACACTGAAGCTTTCTTT
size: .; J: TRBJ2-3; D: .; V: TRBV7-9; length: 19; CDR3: CASSSPRDKPPVRSDTQYF; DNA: TGTGCCAGCAGTTCCCCTCGGGACAAACCTCCAGTACGGTCAGATACGCAGTATTTT
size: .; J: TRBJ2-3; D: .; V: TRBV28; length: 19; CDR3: CASSFKVRLWRTSTDTQYF; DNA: TGTGCCAGCAGTTTTAAAGTTCGACTCTGGAGGACTAGCACAGATACGCAGTATTTT
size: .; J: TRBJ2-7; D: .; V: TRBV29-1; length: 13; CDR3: CSVDVEGDYEQYF; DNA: TGCAGCGTTGATGTCGAGGGAGACTACGAGCAGTACTTC
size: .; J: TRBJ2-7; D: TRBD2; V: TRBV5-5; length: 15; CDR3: CASSPRTSGTYEQYF; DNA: TGTGCCAGCAGCCCCAGGACTAGCGGGACTTACGAGCAGTACTTC
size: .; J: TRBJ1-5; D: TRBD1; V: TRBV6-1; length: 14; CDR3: CASRGTAPNQPQHF; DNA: TGTGCCAGCAGGGGGACAGCGCCAAATCAGCCCCAGCATTTT
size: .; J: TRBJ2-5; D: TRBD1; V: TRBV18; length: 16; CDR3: CASSLGTGGAQETQYF; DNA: TGTGCCAGCTCACTCGGGACAGGGGGGGCCCAAGAGACCCAGTACTTC
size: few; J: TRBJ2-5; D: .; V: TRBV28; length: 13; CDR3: CASREGHQETQYF; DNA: TGTGCCAGCAGGGAGGGGCACCAAGAGACCCAGTACTTC
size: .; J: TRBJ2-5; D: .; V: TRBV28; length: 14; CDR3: CASSWRGIQETQYF; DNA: TGTGCCAGCAGTTGGAGGGGTATCCAAGAGACCCAGTACTTC
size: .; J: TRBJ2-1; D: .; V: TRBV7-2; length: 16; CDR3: CASSPKGVRSYNEQFF; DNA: TGTGCCAGCAGCCCCAAGGGGGTTCGCTCCTACAATGAGCAGTTCTTC
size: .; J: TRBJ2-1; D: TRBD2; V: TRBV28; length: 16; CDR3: CASAATSGESYNEQFF; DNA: TGTGCCAGCGCTGCGACTAGCGGCGAATCGTACAATGAGCAGTTCTTC
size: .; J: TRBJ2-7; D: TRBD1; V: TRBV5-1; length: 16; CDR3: CASSWTGTAFGYEQYF; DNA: TGCGCCAGCAGCTGGACAGGGACCGCTTTTGGGTACGAGCAGTACTTC
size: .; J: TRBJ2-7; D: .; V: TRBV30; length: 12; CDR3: CAWSWGTYEQYF; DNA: TGTGCCTGGAGTTGGGGGACCTACGAGCAGTACTTC
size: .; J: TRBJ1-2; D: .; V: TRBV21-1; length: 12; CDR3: CASSNYRSGYTF; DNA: TGTGCCAGCAGCAACTACAGGTCTGGCTACACCTTC
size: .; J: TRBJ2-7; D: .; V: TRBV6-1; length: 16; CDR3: CASSEVGGPTSYEQYF; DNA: TGTGCCAGCAGTGAAGTGGGGGGCCCGACTTCCTACGAGCAGTACTTC
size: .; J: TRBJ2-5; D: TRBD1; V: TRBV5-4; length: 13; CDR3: CASRRGTAETQYF; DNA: TGTGCCAGCAGGAGAGGGACAGCCGAGACCCAGTACTTC
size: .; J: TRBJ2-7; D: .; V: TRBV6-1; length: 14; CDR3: CASSAEDRAYEQYF; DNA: TGTGCCAGCAGTGCAGAGGATAGAGCCTACGAGCAGTACTTC
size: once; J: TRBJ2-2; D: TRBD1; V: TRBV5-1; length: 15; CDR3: CASSQGQGKTGELFF; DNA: TGCGCCAGCAGCCAGGGACAGGGCAAGACCGGGGAGCTGTTTTTT
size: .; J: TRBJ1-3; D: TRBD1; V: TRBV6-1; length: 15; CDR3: CASGGQGGLSNTIYF; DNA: TGTGCCAGCGGAGGACAAGGGGGCCTATCCAACACCATATATTTT
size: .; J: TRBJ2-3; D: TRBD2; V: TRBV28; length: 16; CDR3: CASSFGYSGRADTQYF; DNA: TGTGCCAGCAGTTTCGGGTATAGCGGGAGGGCAGATACGCAGTATTTT